This T cell receptor beta chain was obtained from a study of T cell responses to AZD1222 COVID-19 vaccine. The CDR3 length is 20 residues. About this clone itself: Its matching antigen is unknown.

The study pooled second doses at about 4 or about 12 weeks. Overall study findings and caveats: Researchers took repertoire samples only after the peak T cell response had come. Donors, mostly white British, included more females; clonal diversity was possibly underestimated. Spike was spanned by vaccine-associated CD4 TCRs, which were dominant at 160-218 and 743-854.

TCRdb keeps only in-frame clones here, not all; method: immunoSEQ multiplex PCR. The sample includes 95,000 to 150,000 clones, 85% to 95% of them seen just once. This receptor was obtained from an adult who received the AZD1222 COVID-19 vaccine. This sample comprised peripheral blood, obtained 28 days after the second AZD1222 dose. The chain links TRBV12-2 to TRBJ1-2; the table's D call TRBD1 went unverified against the DNA. TRBV12-2 is a documented pseudogene. The DNA for the CDR3 is TGTGCAAGTCGCTTCGAGAGGGGTGATGCGACAGGGGCCTTCAAAGGAGGCTACACCTTC. Its translation is CASRFERGDATGAFKGGYTF.